This T cell receptor (beta chain) was sequenced for a study of T cells after yellow fever vaccination. Across the whole study: Fractions of limited cellularity were prepared by means of SMART-Seq v4 Ultra Low Input.

This clonotype was seen only a few times. TCRdb re-analysed the 5' RACE reads in MiXCR, keeping a single row per CDR3 protein. The sample yields approximately 300,000 distinct CDR3 sequences, about 11% seen once. Germline V lookup: CDR1 MNHNY, CDR2 SVGAGI (reference sequence). V lost 6 bases to trimming and J lost 3 bases, with 21 bases between them. This CDR3 has 16 amino acids. The sample in question was CD4+ T cells sorted from PBMCs, obtained 45 days after the yellow fever booster vaccination. The V call is TRBV6-6, the J call TRBJ2-7; D possibly uses TRBD1 or TRBD2 (5 bases each). This TCR was recovered from a man younger than 35 who received the YFV17D yellow fever vaccine. The CDR3 is CASRRDPGTADYEQYV. The CDR3 DNA sequence: TGTGCCAGCAGACGCGACCCCGGGACCGCAGACTACGAGCAGTACGTC.